This T cell receptor (beta chain) was retrieved from a study of shared clonotypes between healthy human individuals. Study details: Donors consisted of a couple of women and a few men between 18 and 49.

A word on this clone: The antigen is undetermined.

General study results and limits: Clonotype sharing among donors likely depends on sequencing depth.

Researchers ran the assay at a deep level. Only in-frame clones appear in the TCRdb table, and some are missing; sequencing was by immunoSEQ multiplex PCR. The table records about 2.3 million clones, 85% to 95% of them present only once. Sequenced: naive CD4+ T cells from PBMCs. Regarding subset: CD45RA+ positively selected. This receptor was obtained from a man between 18 and 29 years old in good health. Some clones in this sample may be carry-over from other donors' samples.

CDR3 sequence reads: CASSLTGGVGTNEKLFF. In DNA form, the CDR3 reads TGTGCCAGCAGTTTGACAGGGGGCGTGGGGACTAATGAAAAACTGTTTTTT. The rearrangement links TRBV28 to TRBJ1-4, with 10 bases identical to TRBD1. With V trimmed by 3 bases and J by 2 bases, 6 bases remained unmatched. CDR3 length: 17 amino acids. Germline V gene sequence: CDR1 MDHEN, CDR2 SYDVKM.